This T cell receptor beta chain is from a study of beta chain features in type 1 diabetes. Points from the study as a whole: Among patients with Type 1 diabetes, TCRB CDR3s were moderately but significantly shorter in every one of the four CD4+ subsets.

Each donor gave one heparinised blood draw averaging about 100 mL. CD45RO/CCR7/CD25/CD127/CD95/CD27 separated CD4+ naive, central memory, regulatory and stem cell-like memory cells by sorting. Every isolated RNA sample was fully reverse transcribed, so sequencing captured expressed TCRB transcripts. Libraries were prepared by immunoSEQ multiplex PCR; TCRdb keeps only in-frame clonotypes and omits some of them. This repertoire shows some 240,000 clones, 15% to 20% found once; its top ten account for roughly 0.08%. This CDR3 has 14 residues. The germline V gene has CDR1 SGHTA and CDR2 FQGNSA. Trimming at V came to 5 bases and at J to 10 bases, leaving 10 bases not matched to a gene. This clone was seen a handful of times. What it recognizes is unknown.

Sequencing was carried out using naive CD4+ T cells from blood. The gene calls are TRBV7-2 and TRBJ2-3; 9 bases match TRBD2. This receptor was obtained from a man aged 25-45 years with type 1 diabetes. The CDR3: CASSNLGLAGSQYF. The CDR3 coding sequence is TGTGCCAGCAGCAATCTAGGCCTAGCGGGATCGCAGTATTTT.